The TCR beta chain described here comes from a study of identical twins. Study-wide findings and caveats: Models, which agreed with sharing between unrelated individuals, nonetheless underestimated the out-of-frame TCR alpha sharing seen in monozygotic twins. Not following the same donors, the study drew its conclusions from cross-sectional statistical analysis.

This CDR3 region has 19 residues. Unmatched junction bases numbered 15, after V lost 2 bases and J lost 5 bases. A note on this clonotype: No antigen is known for it.

A universal primer site was added by template switching, and unique molecular identifiers were carried by the cDNA. From the 5' RACE reads, TCRdb called clonotypes with MiXCR, one entry per CDR3 protein. Among around 300,000 distinct CDR3 sequences listed, under 9% were seen once. Healthy Caucasians, and only they, were the donors. The sample was also reused in another study, on yellow fever vaccine responses in identical twins.

This TCR came from a woman aged 18-30 years in good health. The chain links TRBV6-7 to TRBJ2-5, with 12 bases matching TRBD2. TRBV6-7 is flagged as an ORF with uncertain function. The sequenced sample was memory (CD45RO+) T cells sorted from blood. The CDR3 nucleotides are TGTGCCAGCAGTTACACCGGCATGCTAGCGGGGGGGTACCCCGAGACCCAGTACTTC. It encodes CASSYTGMLAGGYPETQYF.